A selection of T cell receptor beta chains follows, all from one sample in a study of regulatory and conventional T cells in breast cancer. TCRdb passed the PCR reads through MiXCR, listing each CDR3 protein once. Of about 1,300 distinct CDR3 sequences detected, approximately 80% appear once; the ten largest clones hold about 4.1%. The specimen sequenced was regulatory T cells from blood. The receptors come from a male donor in good health. Both conserved end residues are part of each CDR3. D genes are given only for firm matches. The size of a clone is reported for some rows only, either as once, few or many, or as a class for expanded clones.

>TRBV20-1|TRBJ2-7|.|few
TGCAGTGCTAGAGGATCAAGGGACGAGCAGTACTTC
CSARGSRDEQYF
>TRBV20-1|TRBJ2-7|.|.
TGCAATGCTGCCGGGACTTTCTACGAGCAGTACTTC
CNAAGTFYEQYF
>TRBV7-9|TRBJ1-6|TRBD1|.
TGTGCCAGCAGCCGTCAGGGAGGTGAGGGGGCGAGTTCACCCCTCCACTTT
CASSRQGGEGASSPLHF
>TRBV18|TRBJ1-1|.|few
TGTGCCAGCTCACCGGCGAACACTGAAGCTTTCTTT
CASSPANTEAFF
>TRBV4-3|TRBJ2-4|.|.
TGCGCCAGCAGCCAAGACCTTGGTCTACCCCTAGCCAAAAACATTCAGTACTTC
CASSQDLGLPLAKNIQYF
>TRBV9|TRBJ1-6|.|.
TGTGCCAGCAGCCCCGCGGCAGGGACCTATAATTCACCCCTCCACTTT
CASSPAAGTYNSPLHF
>TRBV6-6|TRBJ2-1|.|.
TGTGCCAGCAGCAAAATAAGCTCCTACAATGAGCAGTTCTTC
CASSKISSYNEQFF
>TRBV20-1|TRBJ1-1|.|.
TGCAGTGCTAGAGATGACAGGAAAGGAACTGAAGCTTTCTTT
CSARDDRKGTEAFF
>TRBV6-5|TRBJ2-4|.|.
TGTGCCAGCAGTTCCGGGACTCTGAACATTCAGTACTTC
CASSSGTLNIQYF
>TRBV11-3|TRBJ2-1|.|.
TGTGCCAGCAGCGCAATGGGAAATGAGCAGTTCTTC
CASSAMGNEQFF
>TRBV28|TRBJ1-5|.|.
TGTGCCAGCAGTTGGGGCTTAGGAGCCCAGCCCCAGCATTTT
CASSWGLGAQPQHF
>TRBV10-3|TRBJ1-2|TRBD1|.
TGTGCCATCAGTGAGTCAGACAGGGGGATCTATGGCTACACCTTC
CAISESDRGIYGYTF
>TRBV4-2|TRBJ2-1|TRBD2|.
TGTGCCAGCAGCCCAGGTCCTAGCGGGACAGACAATGAGCAGTTCTTC
CASSPGPSGTDNEQFF
>TRBV28|TRBJ2-3|TRBD2|.
TGTGCCAGCAGCCGCCACGAGCGGGGGCCCACAGATACGCAGTATTTT
CASSRHERGPTDTQYF
>TRBV20-1|TRBJ1-1|.|.
TGCAGTGCTAGAGGTAGGACAGCGAACACTGAAGCTTTCTTT
CSARGRTANTEAFF
>TRBV4-1|TRBJ1-1|TRBD1|.
TGCGCCAGCAGCCAATTAACCCCCTACAGACAGGGCTTAAAGGGCACTGAAGCTTTCTTT
CASSQLTPYRQGLKGTEAFF
>TRBV20-1|TRBJ1-1|TRBD1|.
TGCAGTGCCGACAGGGGGCGAAGCGCTGAAGCTTTCTTT
CSADRGRSAEAFF
>TRBV20-1|TRBJ1-1|.|.
TGCAGTGCTAGCGCCATCGAAGCTTTCTTT
CSASAIEAFF
>TRBV6-2/TRBV6-3|TRBJ2-7|.|.
TGTGCCAGCAGTTACTCGGTGGAGTACGAGCAGTACTTC
CASSYSVEYEQYF
>TRBV29-1|TRBJ2-3|TRBD1|.
TGCAGCGTTGGACAGGGGCAAGATACGCAGTATTTT
CSVGQGQDTQYF
>TRBV12-3/TRBV12-4|TRBJ1-1|.|.
TGTGCCAGCAGTTTAGCGGGAAGGCGGACTGAAGCTTTCTTT
CASSLAGRRTEAFF
>TRBV20-1|TRBJ2-7|.|once
TGCGGTGCTAGAGATCTCGGCAGGGTACGGGAGTACTTC
CGARDLGRVREYF
>TRBV5-6|TRBJ1-6|.|.
TGTGCCAGCAGCTTGGGTCGAGTTAGCCACTATAATTCACCCCTCCACTTT
CASSLGRVSHYNSPLHF
>TRBV7-6|TRBJ1-1|.|once
TGTGCCAGCAGCTTAGCTCTGAACACTGAAGCTTTCTTT
CASSLALNTEAFF
>TRBV4-2|TRBJ2-5|.|.
TGTGCCAGCAGCCAGGCCCCAGGGGTGCGGACCCAGTACTTC
CASSQAPGVRTQYF
>TRBV2|TRBJ1-2|.|.
TGTGCCAGCAGTCCAGCTAACTATGGCTACACCTTC
CASSPANYGYTF
>TRBV20-1|TRBJ1-1|.|.
TGCAGTGCTACTCGGACCCAGGGTTTGAACACTGAAGCTTTCTTT
CSATRTQGLNTEAFF
>TRBV7-2|TRBJ1-5|TRBD1|.
TGTGCCAGCAGCACTCCCGGGACAGGTCAGCCCCAGCATTTT
CASSTPGTGQPQHF
>TRBV6-6|TRBJ1-5|.|.
TGTGCCAGCAGTTTAGGGGCGGACAGAGCCTATAGCAATCAGCCCCAGCATTTT
CASSLGADRAYSNQPQHF
>TRBV4-2|TRBJ2-7|.|.
TGTGCCAGCAGCCAAGGAGGAGTCCCCTACGAGCAGTACTTC
CASSQGGVPYEQYF
>TRBV7-2|TRBJ2-1|.|.
TGTGCCAGCAGCTTCGGCGGCCTTGTGGAGTTCTTC
CASSFGGLVEFF
>TRBV7-9|TRBJ2-5|TRBD2|.
TGTGCCAGCAGTTCCCCCCTCGGACTAGCGGGCCAAGAGACCCAGTACTTC
CASSSPLGLAGQETQYF
>TRBV5-1|TRBJ1-1|.|.
TGCGCCAGCAGCTTGGACACTGAAGCTTTCTTT
CASSLDTEAFF
>TRBV5-1|TRBJ2-7|TRBD1|.
TGCGCCTCTAGGACAGGGCCCTACGAGCAGTACTTC
CASRTGPYEQYF
>TRBV20-1|TRBJ2-1|.|once
TGCAGTGCTAGAGTGCCCCCCAATGAGCAGTTCTTC
CSARVPPNEQFF
>TRBV20-1|TRBJ2-1|TRBD2|.
TGCAGTGCTAGTTGGGCGGGGGATTTCAATGAGCAGTTCTTC
CSASWAGDFNEQFF
>TRBV7-2|TRBJ1-5|.|.
TGTGCCAGCAGCTTACAGGGGAGTAGCAATCAGCCCCAGCATTTT
CASSLQGSSNQPQHF
>TRBV10-3|TRBJ2-3|TRBD2|.
TGTGCCATCAGTGAGTTGAAGCGGGGGACAGATACGCAGTATTTT
CAISELKRGTDTQYF
>TRBV19|TRBJ1-6|.|.
TGTGCCAGTAATGCTAGGCAGGGGTATAATTCACCCCTCCACTTT
CASNARQGYNSPLHF
>TRBV29-1|TRBJ1-4|.|.
TGCAGGGACTTCCGGGGCCCCACCGAAGGAAAACTGTTTTTT
CRDFRGPTEGKLFF
>TRBV24-1|TRBJ1-2|TRBD1|.
TGTGCCACCAGTGAGGGACAGGGCCGTCGTGGCTACACCTTC
CATSEGQGRRGYTF
>TRBV9|TRBJ2-5|.|.
TGTGCCAGCAGCGAATCCGTCCGGCACCAAGAGACCCAGTACTTC
CASSESVRHQETQYF
>TRBV27|TRBJ1-1|.|.
TGTGCCAGCAGTTTACTGGGGAACACTGAAGCTTTCTTT
CASSLLGNTEAFF
>TRBV12-3/TRBV12-4|TRBJ2-7|.|few
TGTGCCAGCAGTCATACGGTCAGGGGCGCCTACGAGCAGTACTTC
CASSHTVRGAYEQYF
>TRBV29-1|TRBJ2-5|.|.
TGCAGCGTTGTGTCAGAGACCCAGTACTTC
CSVVSETQYF
>TRBV7-9|TRBJ1-2|.|few
TGTGCCAGCACCGACAGCCTGAACTATGGCTACACCTTC
CASTDSLNYGYTF
>TRBV5-1|TRBJ1-1|.|.
TGCGCCAGCAGCGCCGGGGGCACTGAAGCTTTCTTT
CASSAGGTEAFF
>TRBV6-5|TRBJ2-6|.|.
TGTGCCACCTCAGGGATCTCTGGGGCCAACGTCCTGACTTTC
CATSGISGANVLTF
>TRBV20-1|TRBJ2-1|.|once
TGCAGTTCGTCCAGGGGTAACAATGAGCAGTTCTTC
CSSSRGNNEQFF
>TRBV6-2/TRBV6-3|TRBJ1-1|.|.
TGTGCCAGCAGTGACCAGGGAATTGTACGTGGCACTGAAGCTTTCTTT
CASSDQGIVRGTEAFF
>TRBV12-3/TRBV12-4|TRBJ2-3|TRBD2|few
TGTGCCAGCAGTTCGCGGGGGACTAGCACAGATACGCAGTATTTT
CASSSRGTSTDTQYF
>TRBV5-1|TRBJ2-1|.|.
TGCGCCAGCAGCCCCCTGTGGTCCTACAATGAGCAGTTCTTC
CASSPLWSYNEQFF
>TRBV24-1|TRBJ2-5|.|once
TGTGCCACCAGTGAACCCGGACCGTCGGGGGAGACCCAGTACTTC
CATSEPGPSGETQYF
>TRBV7-9|TRBJ1-3|.|.
TGTGCCAGCAGCTTGACCCCGACGGTATATTTT
CASSLTPTVYF
>TRBV5-1|TRBJ1-5|.|.
TGCGCCAGCAGCCGAGGGGACAATAGCAATCAGCCCCAGCATTTT
CASSRGDNSNQPQHF